The 30 T cell receptor beta chains presented below share a single source sample, sequenced in a study of response to subunit inactivated influenza vaccine. TCRdb reanalysed the RT-PCR reads using MiXCR and keeps one entry per CDR3 protein. The top ten hold less than 4% of the sample, which has 500,000 or so distinct CDR3 sequences, approximately 16% seen once. Sequencing used CD4+ T cells sorted from PBMCs, obtained roughly 24 months after vaccination. The source of these receptors is a man in his fifties or sixties who received an inactivated influenza vaccine.

CDR3 in amino acids: CASSLSSGGIGQPQHF. CDR3 nucleotide sequence: TGTGCCAGCAGTTTAAGCTCGGGGGGAATAGGTCAGCCCCAGCATTTT. The chain recombines TRBV12-3 or TRBV12-4 with TRBJ1-5; the D gene is possibly TRBD1 (5 bases). The V and J ends lost 2 bases and 6 bases respectively, with 17 bases between them. This CDR3 comprises 16 residues.

This clonotype was observed a few times. The CDR3 loop is CASSFMAPDTQYF. In DNA form, the CDR3 reads TGTGCCAGCAGCTTTATGGCCCCAGATACGCAGTATTTT. The chain couples TRBV7-2 to TRBJ2-3; D gene unclear. Per the germline V gene, CDR1 is SGHTA and CDR2 is FQGNSA. The V and J ends lost 3 bases and 4 bases respectively, with 8 bases between them. This CDR3 comprises 13 residues.

This clonotype showed up just a few times. The V and J genes are TRBV6-5 and TRBJ2-7; D ambiguous. Trimming cost V 3 bases and J 2 bases, with 11 bases left between them. Per the germline V gene, CDR1 is MNHEY and CDR2 is SVGAGI. This CDR3 has 14 residues. CDR3 DNA sequence: TGTGCCAGCAGTTATATGGGGTCTACCTACGAGCAGTACTTC. Protein: CASSYMGSTYEQYF.

In this sample, this clonotype turned up a few times. The rearrangement joins TRBV3-1 to TRBJ1-1; unclear D gene. CDR1 is LGHDT, CDR2 YNNKEL, per germline (reference sequence). The CDR3 sequence is 14 residues long. Trimming left V 0 bases short and J 4 bases short, with 9 bases between. The CDR3 bases are TGTGCCAGCAGCCAAGAACCGGGAGGCACTGAAGCTTTCTTT. Its protein product is CASSQEPGGTEAFF.

This rearrangement joins TRBV10-2 to TRBJ2-5, with 8 bases fitting TRBD1. Germline V gene data show CDR1 as WSHSY and CDR2 as SAAADI. The CDR3 has 16 amino acids. V dropped 3 bases and J dropped 5; count of bases not matched to a gene: 11. The CDR3 loop is CASSDFGQGARETQYF. CDR3 DNA sequence: TGCGCCAGCAGTGACTTCGGACAGGGCGCTCGGGAGACCCAGTACTTC.

V and J are TRBV20-1 and TRBJ1-1; TRBD1 is a possible D gene (6 bases). The germline gives CDR1 DFQATT, CDR2 SNEGSKA (reference sequence). With 6 bases removed from V and 0 bases from J, the gap between germline ends came to 14 bases. The CDR3 is 14 amino acids. The CDR3 nucleotides read TGCAGTGCAATTAAAGGACAGTTGAACACTGAAGCTTTCTTT. This translates into CSAIKGQLNTEAFF.

The chain uses TRBV20-1 and TRBJ2-5; TRBD2 matches 7 bases. The CDR3 extends over 14 amino acids. The J segment lost 4 bases and the V segment lost 2 bases, leaving 7 bases of the junction unmatched. Germline V gene lookup returns CDR1 DFQATT and CDR2 SNEGSKA (reference sequence). The CDR3 region has the DNA TGCAGTGCTAGATGGGGCGGGAGAGGAGAGACCCAGTACTTC. This codes for CSARWGGRGETQYF.

This clonotype was detected ten times or more. The rearrangement joins TRBV5-1 to TRBJ2-2, with a weak D call TRBD1 (5 bases). The CDR3 extends over 13 amino acids. V was shortened by 4 bases and J by 3 bases, with 7 bases between the two germline ends. Germline assignment: CDR1 SGHRS and CDR2 YFSETQ. The CDR3 loop reads CASSIRDTGELFF. As DNA, the CDR3 is TGCGCCAGCAGCATCAGGGACACCGGGGAGCTGTTTTTT.

This clonotype has at least ten counts. The chain is built from TRBV2 and TRBJ2-1, with D unclear. Deletions cut 7 bases from V and 0 bases from J, with 10 bases between. Germline CDR1 and CDR2: SNHLY and FYNNEI. The CDR3 spans 14 residues. The CDR3 here is CASKGYGSYNEQFF. CDR3 nucleotides: TGTGCCAGCAAAGGTTACGGCTCCTACAATGAGCAGTTCTTC. The variable domain in full, completed from reference TRBV2 and TRBJ2-1, reads EPEVTQTPSHQVTQMGQEVILRCVPISNHLYFYWYRQILGQKVEFLVSFYNNEISEKSEIFDDQFSVERPDGSNFTLKIRSTKLEDSAMYFCASKGYGSYNEQFFGPGTRLTVL.

The chain employs TRBV12-3 or TRBV12-4 and TRBJ1-2; D possibly corresponds to TRBD1 (6 bases). The germline V and J ends were trimmed by 8 bases and 4 bases, with 14 bases remaining between them. The CDR3 has 13 residues. Written as DNA, the CDR3 is TGTGCCAGCTCACGGGGGCAGTTCTATGGCTACACCTTC. Translation: CASSRGQFYGYTF.

This clonotype was observed a handful of times. V usage is TRBV11-2 and J usage is TRBJ2-3; no clear D. With 0 bases removed from V and 4 bases from J, the gap between germline ends came to 11 bases. This CDR3 is built from 15 residues. CDR1 and CDR2 (germline): SGHAT, FQNNGV. CDR3 amino acids: CASSLEWWAPDTQYF. For the CDR3, the DNA is TGTGCCAGCAGCTTAGAATGGTGGGCCCCAGATACGCAGTATTTT.

The chain has TRBV4-2 and TRBJ2-7; the match to TRBD2 covers 9 bases. V dropped 1 base and J dropped 5; count of bases not matched to a gene: 12. In germline, CDR1 is LGHNA, CDR2 YNFKEQ. The CDR3 is 17 amino acids. The CDR3 bases are TGTGCCAGCAGCCAAGGCTTATTGGGACTAGCTTCTAACGAGCAGTACTTC. It translates to CASSQGLLGLASNEQYF.

J is TRBJ2-5 and V is TRBV29-1; D gene uncertain. Germline loops: CDR1 SQVTM, CDR2 ANQGSEA. V gave up 4 bases and J gave up 0 bases, with 9 bases separating them. The CDR3 has 13 residues. Written as DNA, the CDR3 is TGCAGCGTTGTTGATCTGTACCAAGAGACCCAGTACTTC. Its translation is CSVVDLYQETQYF.

In its sample, this clonotype was seen a few times. The chain employs TRBV24-1 and TRBJ2-2, with D tentatively TRBD1 (5 bases). Between the trimmed V and J ends, which lost 3 bases and 0 bases, there was a span of 13 bases. Germline V gene sequence: CDR1 KGHDR, CDR2 SFDVKD. This CDR3 contains 17 residues. CDR3 sequence reads: CATSDPQTETNTGELFF. The CDR3, as DNA: TGTGCCACCAGTGATCCCCAGACAGAGACGAACACCGGGGAGCTGTTTTTT.

The sample holds a few counts of this clonotype. The chain joins TRBV12-3 or TRBV12-4 to TRBJ1-1, with TRBD1 as a possible D gene (6 bases). The CDR3 sequence is 14 residues long. Deletions cut 7 bases from V and 1 base from J, with 13 bases between. CDR3 nucleotides: TGTGCCAGCAAGAGGGACACCCCGAACACTGAAGCTTTCTTT. It yields the protein CASKRDTPNTEAFF.

This chain uses TRBV6-2 or TRBV6-3 with TRBJ2-5; 7 bases are a match to TRBD1. Germline V gene data show CDR1 as MNHEY and CDR2 as SVGEGT. The CDR3 runs to 13 residues. With 8 bases clipped from V and 7 bases from J, the junction kept 10 bases outside the gene matches. The chain's CDR3 is CASRDSVFRTQYF. As DNA, the CDR3 is TGTGCCAGCCGGGACAGTGTATTTCGGACCCAGTACTTC.

The chain joins TRBV12-3 or TRBV12-4 to TRBJ2-1; 15 bases agree with TRBD2. The V and J ends lost 6 bases and 2 bases, in that order; junction bases with no gene match: 5. CDR3 length: 17 amino acids. The CDR3 DNA is TGTGCCAGCAGAGGACTAGCGGGGGGGTCAACCTACAATGAGCAGTTCTTC. Protein: CASRGLAGGSTYNEQFF.

This clonotype was found a few times. Here the CDR3 reads CASSKERGGGDEQFF. The DNA for the CDR3 is TGCGCCAGCAGCAAGGAACGGGGGGGCGGAGATGAGCAGTTCTTC. This rearrangement joins TRBV5-1 to TRBJ2-1; TRBD2 aligns across 8 bases. Trimming removed 4 bases from V and 8 bases from J; junction bases left unmatched: 11. The CDR3 has 15 amino acids. Germline CDR1 and CDR2: SGHRS and YFSETQ.

The J gene is TRBJ1-1, the V gene TRBV6-5; D perhaps matches TRBD1 (5 bases). This CDR3 contains 16 residues. V gave up 4 bases and J gave up 0 bases, with 15 bases separating them. CDR1 is MNHEY and CDR2 is SVGAGI in the germline V gene. CDR3 residues: CASSFSGTLLNTEAFF. CDR3 DNA sequence: TGTGCCAGCAGTTTTTCCGGGACGCTACTGAACACTGAAGCTTTCTTT.

This sequence joins TRBV7-9 and TRBJ2-3; no firm D call. V was cut by 5 bases and J by 7 bases, with 7 bases left in between. CDR1 and CDR2 (germline): SEHNR, FQNEAQ (reference sequence). The CDR3 is 11 residues long. The CDR3 loop reads CASSGGHTQYF. CDR3 coding DNA: TGTGCCAGCAGCGGCGGCCATACGCAGTATTTT.

This clonotype has more than one count but fewer than ten. CDR3 bases: TGTGCCAGCAGCTTAGCGCGGGGCCAGCAGTTCTTC. As protein: CASSLARGQQFF. This chain links TRBV11-2 with TRBJ2-1, with D maybe TRBD2 (6 bases). Germline CDR1 and CDR2: SGHAT and FQNNGV. V was clipped by 1 base and J by 11 bases, with 9 bases between them. This CDR3 spans 12 amino acids.

This clonotype occurred a few times. The chain links TRBV7-2 to TRBJ1-5, with 7 bases identical to TRBD1. Germline lookup yields CDR1 SGHTA and CDR2 FQGNSA. CDR3 length: 13 amino acids. J gave up 6 bases and V 4 bases, and 3 bases lay outside the gene matches. In DNA, the CDR3 is TGTGCCAGCAGCTCGTACAGGGGTCAGCCCCAGCATTTT. The encoded protein is CASSSYRGQPQHF.

The chain couples TRBV20-1 to TRBJ2-3; TRBD2 aligns across 11 bases. The CDR3 runs to 14 residues. The V and J ends lost 1 base and 4 bases, in that order; junction bases with no gene match: 1. Germline values: CDR1 DFQATT, CDR2 SNEGSKA (reference sequence). CDR3 sequence: CSARGLAGSDTQYF. The DNA for the CDR3 is TGCAGTGCTAGAGGACTAGCGGGATCAGATACGCAGTATTTT.

Only a few counts were recorded for this clonotype. The chain carries TRBV18 and TRBJ2-5, with 7 positions matching TRBD1. Germline lookup yields CDR1 KGHSH and CDR2 LQKENI. V lost 1 base to trimming and J lost 7 bases; unmatched junction nucleotides: 6. The CDR3 is made up of 14 amino acids. CDR3 amino acids: CASSPRQGEGTQYF. The CDR3 DNA follows: TGTGCCAGCTCACCACGACAGGGAGAGGGGACCCAGTACTTC.

There are a few counts of this clonotype. J is TRBJ2-3 and V is TRBV5-4; 13 positions match TRBD2. V was clipped by 4 bases and J by 1 base; unmatched bases: 3. This CDR3 has 16 residues. The germline gives CDR1 SGHNT, CDR2 YYREEE (reference sequence). CDR3 sequence reads: CASSRGTSGGTDTQYF. The CDR3 DNA follows: TGTGCCAGCAGCCGCGGGACTAGCGGGGGCACAGATACGCAGTATTTT.

This chain connects TRBV6-1 to TRBJ1-2, with TRBD1 matching over 8 bases. The germline V gene has CDR1 MNHNS and CDR2 SASEGT. This CDR3 spans 13 amino acids. J lost 5 bases, V lost 6 bases, and 5 bases had no gene match. The CDR3 nucleotides are TGTGCCAGCAGAAAAGACAGGGGATATGGCTACACCTTC. Encoded protein: CASRKDRGYGYTF.

CDR3 coding DNA: TGCAGCGTTGACAGTCTAGCGGGGGCCGAAGAGACCCAGTACTTC. Translated: CSVDSLAGAEETQYF. The rearrangement links TRBV29-1 to TRBJ2-5; 10 positions match TRBD2. The J segment lost 3 bases and the V segment lost 3 bases, leaving 7 bases of the junction unmatched. The germline V gene encodes CDR1 SQVTM and CDR2 ANQGSEA. CDR3 length: 15 residues.

The gene calls are TRBV2 and TRBJ2-5, with 8 bases matching TRBD2. The length of the CDR3 is 15 residues. The ends lost 5 bases at V and 1 base at J; junction bases unmatched: 6. Germline CDR1 is SNHLY and CDR2 is FYNNEI. CDR3 protein: CASSRSGRVQETQYF. The CDR3 nucleotides are TGTGCCAGCAGTAGGTCCGGGAGGGTCCAAGAGACCCAGTACTTC.

The table lists this clonotype with a few counts. The genes are TRBV25-1 and TRBJ1-1; 7 nucleotides match TRBD1. J lost 1 base, V lost 8 bases, and 10 bases had no gene match. This CDR3 region has 15 residues. Germline loops: CDR1 MGHDK, CDR2 SYGVNS. For the CDR3, the DNA is TGTGCCAGCCGAGAGACAGGGCGGAAGAACACTGAAGCTTTCTTT. Its protein product is CASRETGRKNTEAFF.

The J gene is TRBJ2-2, the V gene TRBV3-1, with D possibly being TRBD1 (6 bases). Trimming shortened V by 5 bases and J by 4 bases, and 14 bases separated the two germline ends. Germline V gene sequence: CDR1 LGHDT, CDR2 YNNKEL (reference sequence). The CDR3 has 15 residues. The CDR3 bases are TGTGCCAGCAGCGCGCGTTCCAGGGGCACCGGGGAGCTGTTTTTT. As protein: CASSARSRGTGELFF. The whole variable domain, filled in from reference TRBV3-1 and TRBJ2-2, reads DTAVSQTPKYLVTQMGNDKSIKCEQNLGHDTMYWYKQDSKKFLKIMFSYNNKELIINETVPNRFSPKSPDKAHLNLHINSLELGDSAVYFCASSARSRGTGELFFGEGSRLTVL.